This record looks at one T cell receptor beta chain sequence and its context. This sample was included in a study of blood T cell repertoires in COVID-19. Study as a whole: The United States, Italy and Spain supplied acute and convalescent COVID-19 samples. PBMCs, B-cell-depleted T cells, or T cells provided the cDNA or gDNA that made up the material.

The length of the CDR3 is 20 residues. Germline V gene data show CDR1 as MGHRA and CDR2 as YSYEKL. Losses at the gene ends were 1 base for V and 4 bases for J; bases not matched to a gene: 16. Original data processing: Nucleated cell counts were estimated from reference gene primer amplification. Libraries were prepared by immunoSEQ multiplex PCR; TCRdb keeps only in-frame clonotypes and omits some of them. The V and J calls and clone size come from that table; D and trimming were worked out from the DNA. The table records about 210,000 clones, 80% to 90% of them present only once. V gene TRBV4-1 combines with J gene TRBJ1-4; 9 nucleotides line up with TRBD1. This TCR was sampled from a woman between 45 and 65 years old with active or convalescent COVID-19. Input material: peripheral blood. CDR3 amino acids: CASSQGTGGADQFGNEKLFF. The CDR3 coding sequence is TGCGCCAGCAGCCAAGGAACAGGGGGCGCTGATCAGTTTGGTAATGAAAAACTGTTTTTT.